Listed below are T cell receptor beta chains from one sample, sequenced in a study of T cells in Graves' hyperthyroidism and ophthalmopathy. MiXCR was run by TCRdb on the multiplex PCR reads, yielding one entry per CDR3 protein. Altogether 700,000 or so distinct CDR3 sequences are present, approximately 16% being singletons, with the ten largest covering around 8.1%. Sequencing input: blood. The source is a man between 18 and 35 years old with Graves' hyperthyroidism. Both conserved end residues are part of each CDR3.

v_call	j_call	cdr3_aa
TRBV2	TRBJ2-1	CASSGSPGTSYNEQFF
TRBV9	TRBJ1-1	CASSDQIRVGPTEAFF
TRBV7-9	TRBJ2-5	CASSPTGGESETQYF
TRBV28	TRBJ2-5	CASSLGPGTQYF
TRBV18	TRBJ1-2	CASSPAAGGDYGYTF
TRBV25-1	TRBJ2-7	CASSEMGQKSSGSYHEQYF
TRBV28	TRBJ2-5	CASGREEETQYF
TRBV7-9	TRBJ2-7	CASSLRLAGPPEQYF
TRBV5-8	TRBJ1-6	CASSGGVVSPLHF
TRBV7-9	TRBJ2-5	CASSILTGAQETQYF
TRBV28	TRBJ2-1	CASSWGHDNEQFF
TRBV25-1	TRBJ1-2	CASSESAGYGYTF
TRBV10-3	TRBJ2-3	CAISETILLAGFTDTQYF
TRBV4-2	TRBJ2-5	CASSGLAGEETQYF
TRBV7-9	TRBJ2-7	CASSLVVWNEQYF
TRBV5-1	TRBJ2-5	CASLEAPGGETQYF
TRBV29-1	TRBJ1-1	CSVEDRGRGSEAFF
TRBV13	TRBJ2-1	CASSFLGKSSYNEQFF
TRBV4-3	TRBJ1-1	CASSLRSLGAMNTEAFF
TRBV7-9	TRBJ2-3	CASSLVLVPDTQYF
TRBV7-9	TRBJ2-5	CASRTGTDEETQYF
TRBV3-1	TRBJ1-6	CASSHGGGSPLHF
TRBV28	TRBJ1-1	CASSFMTGGGPTFF
TRBV5-6	TRBJ1-2	CASSLRTGSYGYTF
TRBV15	TRBJ2-7	CATSRDLAGGPYEQYF
TRBV4-1	TRBJ2-3	CASTWTSGLSTDTQYF
TRBV12-3/TRBV12-4	TRBJ2-1	CASSPTSGRHNEQFF
TRBV20-1	TRBJ2-3	CSASGSTDTQYF
TRBV18	TRBJ1-2	CASSPGASFNYGYTF
TRBV7-2	TRBJ2-1	CASSLKNAGGHSYNEQFF
TRBV3-1	TRBJ2-6	CASSPPPSRAGANVLTF
TRBV5-8	TRBJ1-2	CASSSTGTGDYGYTF
TRBV7-6	TRBJ1-1	CASSLGSGLRNTEAFF
TRBV29-1	TRBJ2-5	CSVARLVQETQYF
TRBV18	TRBJ1-2	CASSPPANYGYTF
TRBV28	TRBJ2-2	CASSLAPAGTTGELFF
TRBV6-2/TRBV6-3	TRBJ2-7	CASTIQGPGYEQYF
TRBV5-1	TRBJ2-6	CASSLEGTSGANVLTF
TRBV12-3/TRBV12-4	TRBJ1-4	CASSLQIRRLFF
TRBV24-1	TRBJ1-5	CATGEPNQPQHF
TRBV27	TRBJ2-3	CASSWLLAGGPDTQYF
TRBV10-2	TRBJ2-3	CASSTGIPSTDTQYF